One sample yielded the 30 T cell receptor beta chains listed below, sequenced in a study of immune cell composition in non-small cell lung cancer. The protocol was immunoSEQ multiplex PCR, while the TCRdb copy is restricted to in-frame clones and leaves out a portion. The sample has some 9,200 clones; under 80% are singletons. Sequenced sample: lung tumor tissue. All receptors come from a human donor with non-small cell lung cancer.

This sequence joins TRBV9 and TRBJ1-2, with 8 positions matching TRBD1. V shed 4 bases, J shed 7 bases, and the junction held 6 bases outside the gene matches. Germline V gene data show CDR1 as SGDLS and CDR2 as YYNGEE. CDR3 length: 13 amino acids. The CDR3 reads CASSPDRVSGYTF. CDR3 nucleotide sequence: TGTGCCAGCAGCCCGGACAGGGTCTCTGGCTACACCTTC.

This clone appeared once. V and J are TRBV27 and TRBJ2-1; 8 bases line up with TRBD1. Germline V gives CDR1 MNHEY, CDR2 SMNVEV (reference sequence). CDR3 length: 15 amino acids. The J segment lost 1 base and the V segment lost 2 bases, leaving 1 base of the junction unmatched. The DNA of the CDR3 is TGTGCCAGCAGTTTAGGGACAGGATCCTACAATGAGCAGTTCTTC. Translation gives CASSLGTGSYNEQFF.

The rearrangement joins TRBV2 to TRBJ1-2, with TRBD1 identical over 7 bases. V was clipped by 7 bases and J by 5 bases; unmatched bases: 16. The CDR3 is 16 amino acids. CDR1 SNHLY and CDR2 FYNNEI come from the germline V gene. As DNA, the CDR3 is TGTGCCAGCATCCCCGGCGAGGGGGCGGGGAGGTATGGCTACACCTTC. It codes for CASIPGEGAGRYGYTF.

The chain uses TRBV18 and TRBJ1-1; tentative D call: TRBD1 (6 bases). This CDR3 contains 16 residues. Trimming removed 3 bases at V and 3 bases at J, with 17 bases between. Per the germline V gene, CDR1 is KGHSH and CDR2 is LQKENI. In DNA form, the CDR3 reads TGTGCCAGCTCACCTACCGACAGGCTAGGGCACACTGAAGCTTTCTTT. It is translated as CASSPTDRLGHTEAFF.

The rearrangement joins TRBV30 to TRBJ1-5; 7 bases agree with TRBD1. Germline V lookup: CDR1 GTSNPN, CDR2 SVGIG (reference sequence). Losses at the gene ends were 0 bases for V and 1 base for J; bases not matched to a gene: 3. CDR3 length: 15 residues. CDR3 residues: CAWSVQGLSNQPQHF. As DNA, the CDR3 is TGTGCCTGGAGTGTACAGGGGTTAAGCAATCAGCCCCAGCATTTT.

The chain has TRBV6-1 and TRBJ1-1; 7 bases line up with TRBD1. Germline assignment: CDR1 MNHNS and CDR2 SASEGT. CDR3 length: 13 residues. V shed 6 bases and J 1 base; nucleotides not matched to a gene: 2. In DNA form, the CDR3 reads TGTGCCAGCAGCGGGACAGCGAACACTGAAGCTTTCTTT. Translation gives CASSGTANTEAFF.

The chain combines TRBV6-1 with TRBJ2-3, with 7 bases fitting TRBD2. The germline CDR1 and CDR2 sequences are MNHNS and SASEGT. This CDR3 is built from 14 residues. Losses at the gene ends were 5 bases for V and 4 bases for J; bases not matched to a gene: 6. For the CDR3, the DNA is TGTGCCAGCAGTCTCAGACTAGCAGCAGATACGCAGTATTTT. It codes for CASSLRLAADTQYF.

This clone was detected once. The chain links TRBV14 to TRBJ2-3; perhaps TRBD2 as D (6 bases). This CDR3 comprises 14 residues. CDR1 and CDR2 from the germline V gene are SGHDN and FVKESK. The ends were cut back, 2 bases at V and 6 bases at J, with 12 bases in the middle. CDR3 nucleotides: TGTGCCAGCAGCCAACTTCGGAGGGCGGATACGCAGTATTTT. Amino acid sequence: CASSQLRRADTQYF.

The rearrangement uses TRBV6-5 and TRBJ1-6; maybe TRBD1 (5 bases). Germline loops: CDR1 MNHEY, CDR2 SVGAGI. The CDR3 spans 13 residues. In nucleotides, the CDR3 is TGTGGAGCAGGGTCTAATGAAAATTCACCCCTCCACTTT. Amino acid sequence: CGAGSNENSPLHF.

A few counts support this clone. The rearrangement uses TRBV5-5 and TRBJ1-1, with 7 positions matching TRBD1. V lost 4 bases, J lost 0 bases, and 6 bases stayed unmatched. The CDR3 covers 15 residues. Germline CDR1 is SGHKS and CDR2 is YYEKEE (reference sequence). CDR3: CASSPWTGLNTEAFF. The CDR3 DNA follows: TGTGCCAGCAGCCCCTGGACAGGCTTGAACACTGAAGCTTTCTTT.

This clone was detected only a few times. The V call is TRBV7-2, the J call TRBJ1-5; a weak D match, TRBD1 (6 bases). Trimming took off 0 bases at V and 7 bases at J, with 16 bases between the two ends. CDR1 and CDR2 from the germline V gene are SGHTA and FQGNSA. There are 16 residues in the CDR3. The CDR3 loop is CASSLAEGGRGQPQHF. The DNA of the CDR3 is TGTGCCAGCAGCTTAGCAGAGGGGGGGCGGGGACAGCCCCAGCATTTT.

The chain couples TRBV5-1 to TRBJ2-7; D is perhaps TRBD2 (5 bases). The germline CDR1 and CDR2 sequences are SGHRS and YFSETQ. There are 15 residues in the CDR3. V lost 4 bases to trimming and J lost 2 bases, with 16 bases between them. This CDR3 is CASSEEVAGPYEQYF. The CDR3 DNA reads TGCGCCAGCAGCGAGGAGGTCGCTGGCCCCTACGAGCAGTACTTC.

This clone was recorded once. This chain connects TRBV5-1 to TRBJ1-6; 7 nucleotides line up with TRBD1. J gave up 4 bases and V 1 base, and 8 bases lay outside the gene matches. CDR3 length: 17 residues. Per germline, CDR1 SGHRS and CDR2 YFSETQ. The CDR3: CASSLWGPGQYNSPLHF. As DNA, the CDR3 is TGCGCCAGCAGCTTGTGGGGGCCGGGACAGTATAATTCACCCCTCCACTTT.

This clone was seen a handful of times. The V and J genes are TRBV15 and TRBJ1-2, with 7 bases fitting TRBD1. Germline V gives CDR1 LNHNV, CDR2 YYDKDF (reference sequence). V lost 5 bases to trimming and J lost 2 bases; unmatched junction nucleotides: 11. The CDR3 consists of 16 residues. CDR3 amino acids: CATSEPLDRENYGYTF. The DNA for the CDR3 is TGTGCCACCAGCGAACCCCTTGACAGGGAGAACTATGGCTACACCTTC.

The chain employs TRBV7-2 and TRBJ2-1; no clear D. The CDR3 runs to 11 residues. Germline CDR1 reads SGHTA; CDR2 reads FQGNSA. V lost 2 bases and J 10 bases, leaving 6 bases between the germline ends. As DNA, the CDR3 is TGTGCCAGCAGCTTAATCGGGGAGCAGTTCTTC. Amino acid sequence: CASSLIGEQFF. Full variable domain (remainder filled in from reference TRBV7-2 and TRBJ2-1): GAGVSQSPSNKVTEKGKDVELRCDPISGHTALYWYRQSLGQGLEFLIYFQGNSAPDKSGLPSDRFSAERTGGSVSTLTIQRTQQEDSAVYLCASSLIGEQFFGPGTRLTVL.

The J gene is TRBJ2-1, the V gene TRBV7-2; D remains unclear. V lost 5 bases and J 7 bases, leaving 12 bases between the germline ends. Germline V CDR1 and CDR2: SGHTA, FQGNSA. There are 13 residues in the CDR3. For the CDR3, the DNA is TGTGCCAGCAGCCCCCTGGGCCAAAATGAGCAGTTCTTC. This sequence encodes CASSPLGQNEQFF. The entire variable domain, with the rest obtained from reference TRBV7-2 and TRBJ2-1, is as follows: GAGVSQSPSNKVTEKGKDVELRCDPISGHTALYWYRQSLGQGLEFLIYFQGNSAPDKSGLPSDRFSAERTGGSVSTLTIQRTQQEDSAVYLCASSPLGQNEQFFGPGTRLTVL.

The DNA of the CDR3 is TGTGCCAGCAGCTCGGACAACTACAATGAGCAGTTCTTC. Its translation: CASSSDNYNEQFF. The chain recombines TRBV7-3 with TRBJ2-1; possibly TRBD1 for D (5 bases). The germline gives CDR1 SGHTA, CDR2 FQGTGA. The CDR3 length is 13 residues. The germline V and J ends were trimmed by 4 bases and 3 bases, with 7 bases remaining between them.

The gene calls are TRBV5-4 and TRBJ2-7; a possible D gene is TRBD1 (5 bases). The CDR3 length is 13 residues. Trimming removed 3 bases from V and 3 bases from J, with 10 bases in between. Germline CDR1 reads SGHNT; CDR2 reads YYREEE (reference sequence). The CDR3 DNA reads as TGTGCCAGCAGCTCCGGACAAGTCTACGAGCAGTACTTC. Encoded protein: CASSSGQVYEQYF.

The J gene is TRBJ2-5, the V gene TRBV5-8, with TRBD2 identical over 11 bases. The CDR3 has 16 amino acids. V shed 3 bases, J shed 3 bases, and the junction held 7 bases outside the gene matches. CDR1 SGHTS and CDR2 YDEGEE come from the germline V gene. In DNA form, the CDR3 reads TGTGCCAGCAGCTCATCTAGCGGGGGGTGGGAAGAGACCCAGTACTTC. It codes for CASSSSSGGWEETQYF.

The J gene is TRBJ2-1, the V gene TRBV6-6; TRBD1 matches at 9 bases. The CDR3 spans 16 residues. In germline, CDR1 is MNHNY, CDR2 SVGAGI (reference sequence). The junction had 10 bases not matched to a gene; V was cut back by 7 bases and J by 3 bases. The CDR3 spells CASTPSTGGVYNEQFF. CDR3 DNA: TGTGCCAGCACGCCCTCGACAGGGGGGGTCTACAATGAGCAGTTCTTC.

The chain is built from TRBV30 and TRBJ1-2; D uncertain. The CDR3 consists of 14 residues. Deletions cut 3 bases from V and 4 bases from J, with 15 bases between. The V gene's germline CDR1 is GTSNPN and CDR2 SVGIG (reference sequence). Here the CDR3 DNA reads TGTGCCTGGAGGACGAGGCAGGCCGCCTATGGCTACACCTTC. Translating it yields CAWRTRQAAYGYTF.

This clone has a handful of counts. The V call is TRBV20-1, the J call TRBJ1-1; D not certain. The CDR3 consists of 11 residues. V was cut by 6 bases and J by 4 bases, with 9 bases left in between. Germline lookup yields CDR1 DFQATT and CDR2 SNEGSKA (reference sequence). The CDR3 DNA follows: TGCAGTGCAAGCCCGTCCACTGAAGCTTTCTTT. Translation gives CSASPSTEAFF.

This chain joins TRBV5-6 and TRBJ1-3, with D possibly matching TRBD1 (6 bases). This CDR3 comprises 15 residues. Germline assignment: CDR1 SGHDT and CDR2 YYEEEE. V lost 2 bases and J 0 bases, leaving 9 bases between the germline ends. The CDR3: CASSLRGFSGNTIYF. Written as DNA, the CDR3 is TGTGCCAGCAGCTTAAGGGGGTTCTCTGGAAACACCATATATTTT.

This clone was seen a single time. The V gene is TRBV18, the J gene TRBJ2-7; D gene uncertain. This CDR3 is 15 amino acids long. The V gene lost 1 base and the J gene lost 6 bases, with 16 bases spanning the gap. CDR1 KGHSH and CDR2 LQKENI come from the germline V gene. CDR3 nucleotide sequence: TGTGCCAGCTCACCACGCCGAGCCGTCGGCCCCGAGCAGTACTTC. Its translation: CASSPRRAVGPEQYF.

The gene calls are TRBV6-1 and TRBJ1-2; TRBD1 is a possible D gene (5 bases). Germline lookup yields CDR1 MNHNS and CDR2 SASEGT. The germline V and J ends were trimmed by 7 bases and 7 bases, with 22 bases remaining between them. The CDR3 length is 15 residues. CDR3 DNA sequence: TGTGCCAGCAAGGAGGGGATTTATGGGAACGCTGGCTACACCTTC. This encodes CASKEGIYGNAGYTF.

V is TRBV18 and J is TRBJ1-2, with D possibly being TRBD1 (6 bases). The V gene lost 1 base and the J gene lost 7 bases, with 10 bases spanning the gap. Germline V gene lookup returns CDR1 KGHSH and CDR2 LQKENI. The CDR3 totals 13 residues. CDR3 amino acids: CASSPRTASGYTF. For the CDR3, the DNA is TGTGCCAGCTCACCACGGACAGCCTCTGGCTACACCTTC.

The CDR3 DNA is TGTGCCAGCAGCTCAGACAGGACCTACGAGCAGTACTTC. Translated, it gives CASSSDRTYEQYF. V gene TRBV7-2 combines with J gene TRBJ2-7; the D gene is possibly TRBD1 (6 bases). This CDR3 comprises 13 residues. V was trimmed by 4 bases and J by 2 bases, leaving 9 bases between them. CDR1 SGHTA and CDR2 FQGNSA come from the germline V gene.

The V call is TRBV28, the J call TRBJ2-7; 9 nucleotides line up with TRBD1. Germline trimming cut 5 bases from V and 1 base from J; bases unmatched to any gene: 6. Germline loops: CDR1 MDHEN, CDR2 SYDVKM. CDR3 length: 15 residues. The CDR3 reads CASSPIGTGSYEQYF. The CDR3 DNA is TGTGCCAGCAGTCCCATTGGGACAGGGTCCTACGAGCAGTACTTC.

There are a few counts of this clone. The chain links TRBV20-1 to TRBJ1-1; D is undetermined. The CDR3 loop spans 11 amino acids. V lost 5 bases to trimming and J lost 8 bases, with 12 bases between them. From germline, CDR1 is DFQATT and CDR2 SNEGSKA (reference sequence). The CDR3 spells CSAWFQSEAFF. CDR3 coding DNA: TGCAGTGCTTGGTTCCAATCGGAAGCTTTCTTT.

The chain's CDR3 is CASRGEFGEQFF. The CDR3 DNA reads TGCGCCAGCAGGGGGGAGTTTGGTGAGCAGTTCTTC. The rearrangement joins TRBV10-1 to TRBJ2-1; perhaps D is TRBD1 or TRBD2 (5 bases each). Trimming left V 6 bases short and J 9 bases short, with 12 bases between. CDR3 length: 12 amino acids. Looked up from germline, CDR1 is WNHNN and CDR2 is SYGVQD (reference sequence).